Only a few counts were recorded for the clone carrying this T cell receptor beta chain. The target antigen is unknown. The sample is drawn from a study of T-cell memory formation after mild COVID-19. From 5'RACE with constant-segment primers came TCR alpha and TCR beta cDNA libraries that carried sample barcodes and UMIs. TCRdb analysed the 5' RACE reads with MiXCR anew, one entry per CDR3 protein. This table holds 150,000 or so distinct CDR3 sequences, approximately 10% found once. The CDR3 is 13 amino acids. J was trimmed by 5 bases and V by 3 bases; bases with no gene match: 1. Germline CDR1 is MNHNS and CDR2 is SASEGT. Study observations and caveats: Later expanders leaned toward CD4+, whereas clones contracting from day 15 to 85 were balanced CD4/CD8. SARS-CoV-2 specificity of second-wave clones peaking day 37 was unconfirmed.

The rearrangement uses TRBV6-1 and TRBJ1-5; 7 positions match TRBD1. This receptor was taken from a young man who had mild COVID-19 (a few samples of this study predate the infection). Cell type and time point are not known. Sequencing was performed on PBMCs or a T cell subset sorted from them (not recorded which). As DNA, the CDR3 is TGTGCCAGCAGTGAGACAGGGCATCAGCCCCAGCATTTT. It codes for CASSETGHQPQHF.